Presented here are 2 T cell receptor beta chains from one specimen sequenced in a study of shared clonotypes between healthy human individuals. Profiling relied on immunoSEQ multiplex PCR, and the TCRdb table lists in-frame clones only, not all of them. The sample lists 2 million or so clones, 95% occurring once. Source material: naive CD4+ T cells sorted from blood. Subset specified: CD45RA+ positively selected. Receptor source: a man aged 18-30 years in good health.

The chain uses TRBV5-6 and TRBJ2-3, with 7 bases that match TRBD1. V was clipped by 3 bases and J by 0 bases; unmatched bases: 4. This CDR3 is built from 15 residues. Germline values: CDR1 SGHDT, CDR2 YYEEEE. This chain's CDR3 is CASSSKDRSTDTQYF. As DNA, the CDR3 is TGTGCCAGCAGCTCGAAGGACAGGAGCACAGATACGCAGTATTTT.

Of note for this clone: Distinct nucleotide sequences in the sample also encode this CDR3. This chain uses TRBV6-1 with TRBJ1-5, with TRBD1 as a possible D gene (5 bases). The germline V gene has CDR1 MNHNS and CDR2 SASEGT. This CDR3 has 14 residues. V dropped 2 bases and J dropped 4 bases, with 9 bases sitting between them. The CDR3 protein is CASSEQGSNQPQHF. In DNA, the CDR3 is TGTGCCAGCAGTGAACAGGGAAGTAATCAGCCCCAGCATTTT.